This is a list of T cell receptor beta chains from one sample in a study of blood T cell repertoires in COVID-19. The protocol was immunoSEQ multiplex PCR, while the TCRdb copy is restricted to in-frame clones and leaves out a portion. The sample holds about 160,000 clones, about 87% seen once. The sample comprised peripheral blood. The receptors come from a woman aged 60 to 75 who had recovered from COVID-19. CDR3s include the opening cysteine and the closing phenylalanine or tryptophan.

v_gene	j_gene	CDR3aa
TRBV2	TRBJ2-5	CASTFMMAGQETQYF
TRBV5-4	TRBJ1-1	CASSRETRANTEAFF
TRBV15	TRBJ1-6	CATSLGPGRNSPLHF
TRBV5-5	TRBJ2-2	CASSFGGRQGQGTGELFF
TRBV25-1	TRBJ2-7	CASSETPGPGQGKIGQYF
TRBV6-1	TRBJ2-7	CASSGHPRSAGGTYEQYF
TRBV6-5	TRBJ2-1	CASSSSTGLYNEQFF
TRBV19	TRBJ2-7	CASRHIGDYEQYF
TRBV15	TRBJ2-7	CATSRDSAHREQYF
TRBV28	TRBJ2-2	CASSSPSGTGELFF
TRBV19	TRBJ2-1	CASSIMRLAGLSGKNEQFF
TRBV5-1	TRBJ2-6	CASSPTGDPSGANVLTF
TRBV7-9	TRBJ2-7	CASSATPTASDEQYF
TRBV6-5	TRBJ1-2	CASSYSGTGEYGYTF
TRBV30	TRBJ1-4	CASLGTENEKLFF
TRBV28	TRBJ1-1	CASTGDRGDTEAFF
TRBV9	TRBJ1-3	CASSGQGALGNTIYF
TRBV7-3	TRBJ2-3	CASRAHQTDTQYF
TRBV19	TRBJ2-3	CASRRLAGGTDTQYF
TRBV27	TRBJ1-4	CASRAVANEKLFF
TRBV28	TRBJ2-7	CASRTPQGPYEQYF
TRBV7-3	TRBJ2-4	CASSAEPAQGPKNIQYF
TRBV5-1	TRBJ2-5	CASSPEGARGTQYF
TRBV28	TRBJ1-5	CASSHDMSYSNQPQHF
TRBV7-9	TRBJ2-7	CASSQRGVPGASYEQYF
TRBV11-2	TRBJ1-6	CASSSKRDSPLHF
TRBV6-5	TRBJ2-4	CASSYDRDRGGLDF
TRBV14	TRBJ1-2	CASSRGTYYGYTF